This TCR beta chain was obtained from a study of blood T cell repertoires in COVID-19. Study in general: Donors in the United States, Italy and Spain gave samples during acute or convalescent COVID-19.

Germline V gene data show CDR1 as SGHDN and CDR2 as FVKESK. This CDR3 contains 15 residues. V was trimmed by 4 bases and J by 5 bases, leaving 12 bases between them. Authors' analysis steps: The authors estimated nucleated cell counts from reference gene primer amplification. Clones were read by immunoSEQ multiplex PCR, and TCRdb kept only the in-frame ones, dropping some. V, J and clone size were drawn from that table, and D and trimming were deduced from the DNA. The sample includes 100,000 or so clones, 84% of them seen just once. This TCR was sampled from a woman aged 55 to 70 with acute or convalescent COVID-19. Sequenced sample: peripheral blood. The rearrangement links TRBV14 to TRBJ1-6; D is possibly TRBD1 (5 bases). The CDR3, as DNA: TGTGCCAGCAGCCCCCTGGGGCAGGATAATTCACCCCTCCACTTT. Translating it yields CASSPLGQDNSPLHF.